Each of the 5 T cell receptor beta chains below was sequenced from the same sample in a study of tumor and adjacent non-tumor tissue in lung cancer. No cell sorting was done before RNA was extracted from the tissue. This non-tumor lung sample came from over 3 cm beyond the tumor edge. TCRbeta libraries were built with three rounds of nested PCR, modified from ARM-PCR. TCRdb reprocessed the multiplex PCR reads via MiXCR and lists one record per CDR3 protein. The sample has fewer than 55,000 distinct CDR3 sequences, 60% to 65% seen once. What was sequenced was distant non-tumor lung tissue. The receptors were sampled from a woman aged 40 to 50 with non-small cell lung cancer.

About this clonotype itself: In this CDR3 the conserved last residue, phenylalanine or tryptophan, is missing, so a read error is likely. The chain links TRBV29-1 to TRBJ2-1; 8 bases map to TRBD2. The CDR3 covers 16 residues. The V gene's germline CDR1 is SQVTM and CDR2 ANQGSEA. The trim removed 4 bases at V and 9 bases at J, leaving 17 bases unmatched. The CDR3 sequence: CSVAGPGGPYSSEQFL. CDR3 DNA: TGCAGCGTTGCTGGGCCGGGAGGGCCGTACAGCAGTGAGCAGTTCTTA.

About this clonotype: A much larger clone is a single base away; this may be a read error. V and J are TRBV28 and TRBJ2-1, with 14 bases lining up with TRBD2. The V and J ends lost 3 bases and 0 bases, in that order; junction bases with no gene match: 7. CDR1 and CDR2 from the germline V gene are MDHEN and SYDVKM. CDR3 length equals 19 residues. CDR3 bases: TGTGCCAGCAGTTTGGGACTAGCGGGGGCCTCAAGCTCCTACAATGAGCAGTTCTTC. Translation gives CASSLGLAGASSSYNEQFF.

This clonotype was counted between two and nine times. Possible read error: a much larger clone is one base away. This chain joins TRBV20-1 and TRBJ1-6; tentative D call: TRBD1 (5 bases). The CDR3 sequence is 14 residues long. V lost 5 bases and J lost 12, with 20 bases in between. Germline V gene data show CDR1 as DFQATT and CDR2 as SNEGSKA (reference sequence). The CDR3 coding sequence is TGCAGTGCTCCCGGGGCCTCTAAGCCTTTACCCCTCCACTTT. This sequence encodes CSAPGASKPLPLHF.

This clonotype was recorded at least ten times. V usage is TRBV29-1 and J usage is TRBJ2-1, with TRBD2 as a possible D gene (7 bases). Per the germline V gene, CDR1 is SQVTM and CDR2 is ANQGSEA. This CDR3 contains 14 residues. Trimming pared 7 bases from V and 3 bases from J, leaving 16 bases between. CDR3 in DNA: TGCAGCGGAGGACGGGGGGCGGGCTACAATGAGCAGTTCTTC. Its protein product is CSGGRGAGYNEQFF.

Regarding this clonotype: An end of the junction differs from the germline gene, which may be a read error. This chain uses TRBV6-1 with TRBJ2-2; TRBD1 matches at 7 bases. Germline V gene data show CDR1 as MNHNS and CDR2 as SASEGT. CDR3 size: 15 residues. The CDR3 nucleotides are TGTGCCAGCGGTGAAGCGCCACAGGGGAACGGGGAGCTGTTTTTT. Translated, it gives CASGEAPQGNGELFF.